Sequencing of this T cell receptor (beta chain) was carried out in a study of metastatic and nonmetastatic thyroid tumors. The CDR3 consists of 15 residues. Per the germline V gene, CDR1 is ENHRY and CDR2 is SYGVKD. J was trimmed by 5 bases and V by 6 bases; bases with no gene match: 7. Prior to thyroid surgery, none of the patients had received any treatment. Via MiXCR, TCRdb re-called the PCR reads. The repertoire holds more than 4,000 clones, with roughly 18% as singletons. The chain links TRBV10-3 to TRBJ2-2; 9 bases match TRBD1. This sequence was found in a male donor with papillary thyroid cancer or a benign thyroid nodule (not recorded which). Some clones in this sample may be carry-over from other donors' samples. Sequencing used adjacent normal tissue. The CDR3 loop is CAISIGQGRTGELFF. The CDR3 DNA follows: TGTGCCATCAGCATTGGACAGGGGAGAACCGGGGAGCTGTTTTTT.